The rows below give T cell receptor beta chains drawn from one sample of a study of blood T cell repertoires in COVID-19. Assay used: immunoSEQ multiplex PCR; TCRdb lists only in-frame clones, some missing. The sample has some 100,000 clones; around four fifths are singletons. The sample comprised peripheral blood. The receptors here all came from a woman aged 60-75 years with acute or convalescent COVID-19. CDR3s include the opening cysteine and the closing phenylalanine or tryptophan.

>TRBV28|TRBJ1-1
CASRDRGGTEAFF
>TRBV28|TRBJ1-2
CASSPGIYGYTF
>TRBV20-1|TRBJ2-1
CSASFQDNEQFF
>TRBV9|TRBJ2-7
CASSRLTSTYEQYF
>TRBV28|TRBJ1-6
CASRQGQGYSPLHF
>TRBV7-7|TRBJ2-1
CASSLGLAGEQFF
>TRBV9|TRBJ2-1
CASSSETRSSYNEQFF
>TRBV19|TRBJ1-1
CASSIGEGGDTEAFF
>TRBV19|TRBJ2-3
CASSINSGGPDTQYF
>TRBV19|TRBJ1-3
CASSFTWGPGNTIYF
>TRBV19|TRBJ1-1
CASRLSGDTEAFF
>TRBV24-1|TRBJ1-4
CATLSFDRQGWEKLFF
>TRBV3-1/TRBV3-2|TRBJ2-2
CASRRRGGVTGELFF
>TRBV7-9|TRBJ2-7
CASSLPGQGSYEQYF